This TCR beta chain came from a study of siplizumab effects on memory and regulatory T cells (dated by TCRdb to the late 2010s). With respect to the entire study: The study looked at the effect of siplizumab, an anti-CD2 antibody, on alloreactive T-cell subsets in allogeneic mixed lymphocyte reactions made from human PBMCs. What the work shows at the level of the full study, not this receptor alone: About 80-97% of proliferating CD4+ or CD8+ clones could not be given a naive or memory phenotype. The suppressive function of proliferating Tregs from siplizumab cultures was not functionally confirmed. Siplizumab significantly lowered the cumulative frequency of alloreactive sequences that could be traced to unstimulated CD4+ memory T cells. Among mappable alloreactive CD4+ clones, the Treg-derived fraction averaged about 70% with siplizumab versus 25% to 30% in control reactions. Sequences below about 10^-5 frequency were poorly captured, so only a minor fraction of alloreactive clones could be mapped to unstimulated subsets. Compared with memory T cells, unstimulated naive T cells appeared more diverse, and naive cells seemed to make a substantial contribution to the alloresponse.

TCRbeta CDR3 sequencing was performed on sorted unstimulated T cells and on proliferating T cells recovered from mixed lymphocyte reactions. Fresh whole blood from approximately ten HLA-typed healthy donors was used to isolate PBMCs. Unstimulated CD4+ non-regulatory T cells were FACS-sorted to map the origin of alloreactive clones. The CDR3 contains 13 residues, cysteine and phenylalanine counted. Just CDR3 DNA is preserved here, 39 bases in frame from base 1. CDR1 and CDR2 are drawn from the germline V gene (reference sequence): MNHNY, SVGAGI. V sheds 8 bases and J sheds 5 bases, leaving 15 bases between their ends. Library generation was performed with the immunoSEQ multiplex PCR assay. Each sample had some 9.7 x 10^4 TCR templates assayed by the deep sequencing platform. Genomic DNA extracted from sorted T cells was used for TCRbeta CDR3 sequencing. The authors' pipeline ran thus. The R programming language was used for clonal analysis of the TCRbeta CDR3 data. Comparing unstimulated samples against CFSE-low samples taken after the reaction was how alloreactive CD4+ and CD8+ clones were defined. By matching sequences to the repertoires of sorted unstimulated Treg and non-Treg cells, each alloreactive CD4+ clone was assigned a regulatory or non-regulatory origin. TCRdb's version of the immuneACCESS table is confined to in-frame rearrangements and falls short of the full clone set. An unresolved V gene accounts for under half of the shortfall where checked; the remainder is of unknown origin. V and J calls and clone size are given by that table; D and trimming were obtained from the DNA. The sample contains about 100,000 clones, roughly 91% of them found a single time. Approximately 12% of the sample is held by the ten biggest clonotypes.

Concerning this clone: What this receptor recognizes is not known. Nothing much larger sits one base from this clone, and base qualities are not available.

The chain is encoded by TRBV6-6 joined to TRBJ1-1; a tentative D call is TRBD1 (5 bases match). Sequencing was performed on non-Treg CD4+ T cells sorted from blood. According to the study, the label for this sample's cell subset or site signals: FACS-sorted unstimulated CD4+ non-regulatory T cells. The clonotype comes from a human donor in good health. The encoded CDR3 is CASRGGSGTEAFF. Read as DNA, the sequence is TGTGCCAGCCGTGGTGGATCAGGGACTGAAGCTTTCTTT.